Listed below are T cell receptor beta chains from one sample, sequenced in a study of EBV T-cell therapy then PD-1 blockade in nasopharyngeal carcinoma. These receptors have no identified antigens. Generated by immunoSEQ multiplex PCR, the TCRdb table keeps only in-frame clones and is missing some. The sample holds around 19,000 clones, over 80% seen once. Sequenced here: CD8+ T cells from blood, sampled at day 0 from a patient whose treatment included autologous EBV-specific T cells and nivolumab. Receptors originate from a man in his forties or fifties with nasopharyngeal carcinoma. The CDR3 runs from the conserved cysteine through the conserved F or W. D genes are given only for firm matches. Size tells how often a clone was seen (once, few, many) or the class of an expanded clone, and some rows leave it out.

j_call,v_call,d_call,clone_size,cdr3_length,cdr3_nt,cdr3_aa
TRBJ1-1,TRBV19,TRBD1,NA,12,TGTGCCAGTAGTAGGACAGGGTCTGAAGCTTTCTTT,CASSRTGSEAFF
TRBJ1-4,TRBV2,NA,NA,16,TGTGCCAGCAGTGAAGCGCCTTTTTCCGACCCGGAAAAACTGTTTTTT,CASSEAPFSDPEKLFF
TRBJ2-7,TRBV5-4,TRBD1,NA,14,TGTGCCAGCAGCACAGGGGGGAATAGCTACGAGCAGTACTTC,CASSTGGNSYEQYF
TRBJ1-1,TRBV23-1,NA,few,11,TGCGCCAGCAGTGGGACCGAAGAAGCTTTCTTT,CASSGTEEAFF
TRBJ2-3,TRBV9,TRBD1,NA,15,TGTGCCAGCAGCGTAGGGACAGGGTATACAGATACGCAGTATTTT,CASSVGTGYTDTQYF
TRBJ2-5,TRBV13,NA,NA,14,TGTGCCAGCAGCTTAGGGCGGATAACTAAAATCCAGTACTTC,CASSLGRITKIQYF
TRBJ1-5,TRBV2,TRBD1,NA,14,TGTGCCAGCAGTGGGGGACAGTACAATCAGCCCCAGCATTTT,CASSGGQYNQPQHF
TRBJ1-1,TRBV9,NA,NA,13,TGTGCCAGCAGTGGCAGGGTAGGAACTGAAGCTTTCTTT,CASSGRVGTEAFF
TRBJ1-5,TRBV19,TRBD1,NA,17,TGTGCCAGTAGGGAAAGGACAGGGGGCAATAAGAATCAGCCCCAGCATTTT,CASRERTGGNKNQPQHF
TRBJ2-5,TRBV2,NA,NA,13,TGTGCCAGCAAGTATATACAAGGGGAGACCCAGTACTTC,CASKYIQGETQYF
TRBJ2-6,TRBV6-4,NA,NA,14,TGTGCCAGCAGTGAGGTCGTTGGGGCCAACGTCCTGACTTTC,CASSEVVGANVLTF
TRBJ1-1,TRBV6-5,NA,few,13,TGTGCCAGCAGTTACGGCGAGGGCACTGAAGCTTTCTTT,CASSYGEGTEAFF
TRBJ1-3,TRBV7-6,NA,medium-sized,16,TGTGCCAGCAGCTTAGGGCAGTCCTTCGGGGGAGACACCATATATTTT,CASSLGQSFGGDTIYF
TRBJ1-1,TRBV19,TRBD1,NA,17,TGTGCCAGTAGTCCGGGACAGGGGGCAGAGGACGCCCCCGGGGCTTTCTTT,CASSPGQGAEDAPGAFF
TRBJ2-7,TRBV15,TRBD1,NA,15,TGTGCCACTAGCAGAGTGGGGACAGGGCTGGACGAGCAGTACTTC,CATSRVGTGLDEQYF
TRBJ1-1,TRBV6-2/TRBV6-3,NA,NA,14,TGTGCCAGCAGTTACTGGGCCGCGGACACTGAAGCTTTCTTT,CASSYWAADTEAFF
TRBJ2-1,TRBV7-6,TRBD2,NA,16,TGTGCCAGCAGCCCCCGAGCGGGACGCTCCTACAATGAGCAGTTCTTC,CASSPRAGRSYNEQFF
TRBJ1-2,TRBV28,NA,NA,14,TGTGCCAGCAGCCCCACTGAGGGGGTGTTGGGCTACACCTTC,CASSPTEGVLGYTF
TRBJ2-5,TRBV3-1/TRBV3-2,TRBD2,NA,17,TGTGCCAGCAGCCTACGACTAGCGGGCTCTTGGGGAGAGACCCAGTACTTC,CASSLRLAGSWGETQYF
TRBJ1-1,TRBV28,TRBD1,NA,16,TGTGCCAGCAGCCAATATCAGGGGGCCTCTCACACTGAAGCTTTCTTT,CASSQYQGASHTEAFF
TRBJ1-1,TRBV29-1,NA,NA,10,TGCAGCGTTGGGGGGGTGGAAGCTTTCTTT,CSVGGVEAFF
TRBJ1-2,TRBV12-3/TRBV12-4,TRBD1,NA,13,TGTGCCAGCAGTTGGGACAGGGACTATGGCTACACCTTC,CASSWDRDYGYTF
TRBJ1-2,TRBV9,NA,NA,13,TGTGCCAGCAGCTACGGACAGACTAAGGGCTACACCTTC,CASSYGQTKGYTF
TRBJ1-6,TRBV21-1,NA,NA,13,TGTGCCAGCAGCAAACCCTATAATTCACCCCTCCACTTT,CASSKPYNSPLHF
TRBJ2-7,TRBV7-2,NA,NA,14,TGTGCCAGCAGCTTAGTTGCGGGTGGGTACGAGCAGTACTTC,CASSLVAGGYEQYF
TRBJ1-2,TRBV9,NA,NA,13,TGTGCCAGCACCTTAGGGGGGGACTATGGCTACACCTTC,CASTLGGDYGYTF
TRBJ1-1,TRBV9,TRBD1,NA,14,TGTGCCAGCAGCTTCGGACAGGGAAACACTGAAGCTTTCTTT,CASSFGQGNTEAFF
TRBJ2-1,TRBV19,NA,few,14,TGTGCCAGTAGTGTCCTTCCAGGGGCCAATGAGCAGTTCTTC,CASSVLPGANEQFF
TRBJ2-6,TRBV5-6,NA,NA,17,TGTGCCAGCAGCATGACAACGATCAGCTCTGGGGCCAACGTCCTGACTTTC,CASSMTTISSGANVLTF
TRBJ1-6,TRBV9,TRBD1,NA,14,TGTGCCAGCAGCGACGGGACAGGTAATTCACCCCTCCACTTT,CASSDGTGNSPLHF
TRBJ2-3,TRBV9,TRBD2,NA,17,TGTGCCAGCAGCGTAGGAACCCTAGCGGCTAGCACAGATACGCAGTATTTT,CASSVGTLAASTDTQYF
TRBJ2-3,TRBV5-1,NA,NA,16,TGCGCCAGCAGCTTGGAAACGGGATTACGAGCAGATACGCAGTATTTT,CASSLETGLRADTQYF
TRBJ2-3,TRBV9,NA,NA,17,TGTGCCAGCAGCGGTCGGACAGTCTCTCCTAGCACAGATACGCAGTATTTT,CASSGRTVSPSTDTQYF
TRBJ2-1,TRBV7-9,NA,NA,16,TGTGCCAGCAGCTTAGCGTATACATCCGATTACAATGAGCAGTTCTTC,CASSLAYTSDYNEQFF
TRBJ1-2,TRBV27,NA,NA,13,TGTGCCAGCAGTTTAGGGGACAACTATGGCTACACCTTC,CASSLGDNYGYTF
TRBJ2-1,TRBV27,TRBD2,NA,20,TGTGCCAGCAGTAAGCCTCGTTGGACTAGCGGGGTTCAACCTTACAATGAGCAGTTCTTC,CASSKPRWTSGVQPYNEQFF
TRBJ2-3,TRBV28,TRBD1,NA,18,TGTGCCAGCAGTCTCTCAATGGTCGAGGGGACAGGCACAGATACGCAGTATTTT,CASSLSMVEGTGTDTQYF
TRBJ2-7,TRBV12-3/TRBV12-4,TRBD1,NA,12,TGTGCCAGCACCCGACAGGGCTACGAGCAGTACTTC,CASTRQGYEQYF
TRBJ1-2,TRBV3-1/TRBV3-2,TRBD1,NA,19,TGTGCCAGCAGCCAAGGGGGGACAGGGATCGCTGGAGCTAACTATGGCTACACCTTC,CASSQGGTGIAGANYGYTF
TRBJ2-1,TRBV9,TRBD2,NA,15,TGTGCCAGCAGCGTAGCGGGGGGGTCCTACAATGAGCAGTTCTTC,CASSVAGGSYNEQFF